What follows is one T cell receptor beta chain and its context. The data derive from a study of T-cell memory formation after mild COVID-19. 5'RACE with constant-segment primers yielded barcoded, UMI-tagged TCR alpha and TCR beta cDNA libraries. One entry per CDR3 protein results from TCRdb running MiXCR on the 5' RACE reads. The sample shows about 100,000 distinct CDR3 sequences, around 10% of them seen only once. CDR1 is SGHAT and CDR2 is FQNNGV in the germline V gene. V was pared by 3 bases and J by 0 bases, with 3 bases of the junction left unmatched. The CDR3 length is 15 residues. The sequence was collected from a man younger than 35 who had mild COVID-19 (a few samples of this study predate the infection). Cell type and time point are not known. The V and J genes are TRBV11-2 and TRBJ2-3; TRBD2 matches 7 bases. What was sequenced was PBMCs or a T cell subset sorted from them (not recorded which). This chain's CDR3 is CASSFGRGSTDTQYF. CDR3 DNA: TGTGCCAGCAGCTTCGGGCGGGGGAGCACAGATACGCAGTATTTT. The full variable domain, with the rest looked up from reference TRBV11-2 and TRBJ2-3, is EAGVAQSPRYKIIEKRQSVAFWCNPISGHATLYWYQQILGQGPKLLIQFQNNGVVDDSQLPKDRFSAERLKGVDSTLKIQPAKLEDSAVYLCASSFGRGSTDTQYFGPGTRLTVL.